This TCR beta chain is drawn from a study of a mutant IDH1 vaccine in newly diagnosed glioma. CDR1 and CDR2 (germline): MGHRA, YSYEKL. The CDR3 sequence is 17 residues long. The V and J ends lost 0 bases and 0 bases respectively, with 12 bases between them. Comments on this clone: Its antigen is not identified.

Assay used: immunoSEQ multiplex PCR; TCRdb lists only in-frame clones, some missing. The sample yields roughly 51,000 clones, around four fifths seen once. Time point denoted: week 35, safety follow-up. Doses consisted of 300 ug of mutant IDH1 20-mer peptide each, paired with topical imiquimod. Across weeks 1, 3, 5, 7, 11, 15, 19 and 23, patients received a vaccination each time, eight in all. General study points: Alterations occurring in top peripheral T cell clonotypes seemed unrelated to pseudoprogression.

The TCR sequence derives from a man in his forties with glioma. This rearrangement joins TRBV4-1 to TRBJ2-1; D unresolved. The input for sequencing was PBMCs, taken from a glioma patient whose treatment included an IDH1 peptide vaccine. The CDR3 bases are TGCGCCAGCAGCCAAGAACGGCTGGTTAGCTCCTACAATGAGCAGTTCTTC. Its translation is CASSQERLVSSYNEQFF.